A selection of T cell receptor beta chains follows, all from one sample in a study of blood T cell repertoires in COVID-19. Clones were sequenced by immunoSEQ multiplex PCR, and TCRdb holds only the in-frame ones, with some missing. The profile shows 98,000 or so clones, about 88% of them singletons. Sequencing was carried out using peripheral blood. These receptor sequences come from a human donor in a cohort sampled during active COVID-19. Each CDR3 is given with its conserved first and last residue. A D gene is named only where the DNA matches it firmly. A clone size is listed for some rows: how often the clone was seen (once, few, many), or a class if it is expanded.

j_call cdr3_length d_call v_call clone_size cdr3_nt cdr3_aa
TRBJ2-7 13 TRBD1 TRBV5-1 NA TGCGCCAGCAGGAGGACAGGGGGCACCGAGCAGTACTTC CASRRTGGTEQYF
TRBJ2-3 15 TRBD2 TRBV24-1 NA TGTGCCACCAGCGGACCACTAGCGGGAGACGATACGCAGTATTTT CATSGPLAGDDTQYF
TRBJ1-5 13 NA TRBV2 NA TGTGCCAGCAGTGCCGAGTTCAATCAGCCCCAGCATTTT CASSAEFNQPQHF
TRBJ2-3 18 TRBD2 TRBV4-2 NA TGTGCCAGCAGCCCATACCTTGAATGGACTAGCGGGGAAGATACGCAGTATTTT CASSPYLEWTSGEDTQYF
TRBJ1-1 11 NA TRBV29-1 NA TGCAGCGTTGAAAGCTACACTGAAGCTTTCTTT CSVESYTEAFF
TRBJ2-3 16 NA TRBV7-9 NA TGTGCCAGCAGCTTAGGTTCCCGGGAATCGACAGATACGCAGTATTTT CASSLGSRESTDTQYF
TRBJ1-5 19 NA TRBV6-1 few TGTGCCAGCAGTGAAATTCGCGGGGACTCCGGTTATAGCAATCAGCCCCAGCATTTT CASSEIRGDSGYSNQPQHF
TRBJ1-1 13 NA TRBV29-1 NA TGCAGCGTTGCGAGGGATCCGTCCACTGAAGCTTTCTTT CSVARDPSTEAFF
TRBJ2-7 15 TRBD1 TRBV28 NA TGTGCCAGCAGTCCCTCCACCACAGGGGGCCACGAGCAGTACTTC CASSPSTTGGHEQYF
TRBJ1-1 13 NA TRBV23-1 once TGCGCCAGCAGTCAACCACCGGACAGAGAAGCTTTCTTT CASSQPPDREAFF
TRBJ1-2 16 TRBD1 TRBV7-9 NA TGTGCCAGCAGTATAGGACAGGGCCTTTTAAACTATGGCTACACCTTC CASSIGQGLLNYGYTF
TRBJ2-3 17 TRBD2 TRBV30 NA TGTGCCTGGAGTGTACCGGGACTAGCGGGCCCACAGAATACGCAGTATTTT CAWSVPGLAGPQNTQYF
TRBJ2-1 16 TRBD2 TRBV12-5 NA TGTGCTAGTGGCCCCCCCCGGTTAGCGGGAGTCAATGAGCAGTTCTTC CASGPPRLAGVNEQFF
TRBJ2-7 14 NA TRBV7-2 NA TGTGCCAGCAGCTTTGGCGGGGAAATAAACGAGCAGTACTTC CASSFGGEINEQYF
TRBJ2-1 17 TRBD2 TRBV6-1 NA TGTGCCAGCAGTGCCCCCCGAGCTAGCGGGGACTACAATGAGCAGTTCTTC CASSAPRASGDYNEQFF
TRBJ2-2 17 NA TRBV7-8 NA TGTGCCAGCAGCTCAAGGATTACAGGTCTTAACACCGGGGAGCTGTTTTTT CASSSRITGLNTGELFF
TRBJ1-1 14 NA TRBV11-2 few TGTGCCAGCAGCTTAGATCCAACTGACACTGAAGCTTTCTTT CASSLDPTDTEAFF
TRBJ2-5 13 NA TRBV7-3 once TGTGCCAGCAGCTTGAGTGGCGGCGGGACCCAGTACTTC CASSLSGGGTQYF
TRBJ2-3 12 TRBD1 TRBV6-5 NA TGTGCCAGCAGTTTTGGACAGGGAGCGCAGTATTTT CASSFGQGAQYF
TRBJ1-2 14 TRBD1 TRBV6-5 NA TGTGCCAGCAGTCCCCCCAGGGGGAACTATGGCTACACCTTC CASSPPRGNYGYTF
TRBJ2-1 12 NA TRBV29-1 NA TGCAGCGCAGCGACCCTATACAATGAGCAGTTCTTC CSAATLYNEQFF
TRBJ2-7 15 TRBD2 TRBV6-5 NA TGTGCCAGCAGAGCGCCAGGGACTACCAGCCGCGAGCAGTACTTC CASRAPGTTSREQYF
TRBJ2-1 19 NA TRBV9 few TGTGCCAGCAGCGTATCCCCGCGTGGAGGCGCCTTACTTGACAATGAGCAGTTCTTC CASSVSPRGGALLDNEQFF
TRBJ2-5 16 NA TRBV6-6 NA TGTGCCAGCAGTTATAAGGCAGGGGAGCCCAAGGAGACCCAGTACTTC CASSYKAGEPKETQYF
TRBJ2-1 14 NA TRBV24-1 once TGTGCCACCAGTGATTTGGAAGGGGGCAATGAGCAGTTCTTC CATSDLEGGNEQFF